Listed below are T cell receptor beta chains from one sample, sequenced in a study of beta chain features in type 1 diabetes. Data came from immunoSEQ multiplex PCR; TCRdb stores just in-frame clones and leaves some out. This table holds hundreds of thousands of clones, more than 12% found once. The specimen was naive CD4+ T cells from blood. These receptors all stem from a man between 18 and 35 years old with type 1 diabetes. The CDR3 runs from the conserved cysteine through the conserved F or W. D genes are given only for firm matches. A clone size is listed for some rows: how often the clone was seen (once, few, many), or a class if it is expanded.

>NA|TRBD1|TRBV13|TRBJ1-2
CASSQTGKGGYTF
TGTGCCAGCAGCCAGACAGGGAAGGGTGGCTACACCTTC
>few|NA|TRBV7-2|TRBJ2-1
CASSSFRQGRGNEQFF
TGTGCCAGCAGCTCTTTCCGACAGGGTCGGGGGAATGAGCAGTTCTTC
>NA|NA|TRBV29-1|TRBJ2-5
CSVELASGRGETQYF
TGCAGCGTTGAACTGGCGTCCGGCCGAGGGGAGACCCAGTACTTC
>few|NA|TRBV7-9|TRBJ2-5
CASSLKVLAGETQYF
TGTGCCAGCAGCTTAAAAGTTCTCGCGGGAGAGACCCAGTACTTC
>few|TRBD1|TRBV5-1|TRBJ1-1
CASSDGTGRIHTEAFF
TGCGCCAGCAGTGACGGGACAGGGAGGATTCACACTGAAGCTTTCTTT
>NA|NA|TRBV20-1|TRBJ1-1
CSARRQEAFF
TGCAGTGCTCGGAGACAGGAAGCTTTCTTT
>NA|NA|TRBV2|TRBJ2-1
CASRGVNEQFF
TGTGCCAGCAGGGGAGTGAATGAGCAGTTCTTC
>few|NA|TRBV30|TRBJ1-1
CAWAPIWSTEAFF
TGTGCCTGGGCCCCAATCTGGAGCACTGAAGCTTTCTTT
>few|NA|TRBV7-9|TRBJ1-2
CASSVDDAGTAGYTF
TGTGCCAGCAGCGTAGACGACGCCGGGACTGCAGGCTACACCTTC
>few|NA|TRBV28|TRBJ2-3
CASSPGSQGADTQYF
TGTGCCAGCAGTCCCGGATCACAGGGCGCAGATACGCAGTATTTT
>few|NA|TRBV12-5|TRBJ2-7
CASGSGYEQYF
TGTGCTAGTGGCTCGGGATACGAGCAGTACTTC